Listed here are 18 T cell receptor beta chains from one sample, sequenced in a study of CD4 T cells in relation to SARS-CoV-2 and coronaviruses. Unexposed donor CD4+ T cells date from about 2011-2018, before the COVID-19 pandemic. After around nine days of culture, CD4+ T cells were isolated. These receptors lack a known antigen. Using immunoSEQ multiplex PCR, the repertoire was profiled, and TCRdb retains in-frame clones only, with some absent. This sample carries 20,000 to 25,000 clones, about 70% of them seen once, and the ten largest clones take around an eighth. Input material: CD4+ T cells from PBMCs, cultured in vitro. The receptors originated from a human donor in good health.

V and J are TRBV5-4 and TRBJ2-1; 9 nucleotides align to TRBD2. Germline values: CDR1 SGHNT, CDR2 YYREEE (reference sequence). This CDR3 has 16 residues. V lost 4 bases, J lost 5 bases, and 10 bases stayed unmatched. CDR3 residues: CASSALTSGANNEQFF. The CDR3 coding sequence is TGTGCCAGCAGCGCTCTGACTAGCGGAGCGAACAATGAGCAGTTCTTC.

The V gene is TRBV6-5, the J gene TRBJ1-5, with 11 bases matching TRBD1. The junction had 5 bases not matched to a gene; V was cut back by 6 bases and J by 4 bases. This CDR3 comprises 15 residues. The germline V gene has CDR1 MNHEY and CDR2 SVGAGI. CDR3 bases: TGTGCCAGCAGGGGCGGGACAGGGGGTAATCAGCCCCAGCATTTT. This gives the protein CASRGGTGGNQPQHF.

This clone has just one count. This chain links TRBV29-1 with TRBJ2-3; D tentatively reads TRBD1 or TRBD2 (6 bases each). This CDR3 is 15 amino acids long. In germline, CDR1 is SQVTM, CDR2 ANQGSEA. Trimming left V 5 bases short and J 3 bases short, with 18 bases between. The CDR3 coding sequence is TGCAGCGTTAAGGCTGGGGGCGGGAAGACAGATACGCAGTATTTT. This translates into CSVKAGGGKTDTQYF.

The chain carries TRBV2 and TRBJ2-5, with 10 positions matching TRBD1. Losses at the gene ends were 1 base for V and 5 bases for J; bases not matched to a gene: 7. CDR3 length: 16 amino acids. Looked up from germline, CDR1 is SNHLY and CDR2 is FYNNEI. CDR3 sequence: CASSEGDRGRVETQYF. As DNA, the CDR3 is TGTGCCAGCAGTGAAGGGGACAGGGGTAGGGTGGAGACCCAGTACTTC. The variable domain in full, with the rest retrieved from reference TRBV2 and TRBJ2-5, is EPEVTQTPSHQVTQMGQEVILRCVPISNHLYFYWYRQILGQKVEFLVSFYNNEISEKSEIFDDQFSVERPDGSNFTLKIRSTKLEDSAMYFCASSEGDRGRVETQYFGPGTRLLVL.

V gene TRBV20-1 combines with J gene TRBJ2-7, with 10 bases aligning to TRBD2. This CDR3 spans 13 amino acids. Germline CDR1 DFQATT, CDR2 SNEGSKA (reference sequence). Trimming cost V 3 bases and J 1 base; bases outside gene matches: 0. DNA for the CDR3: TGCAGTGCTAGTAGCGGGGGGTCCTACGAGCAGTACTTC. Translating it yields CSASSGGSYEQYF.

V is TRBV5-1 and J is TRBJ2-7; D call uncertain. CDR1 and CDR2 from the germline V gene are SGHRS and YFSETQ. This CDR3 comprises 12 residues. V lost 0 bases to trimming and J lost 5 bases, with 6 bases between them. In nucleotides, the CDR3 is TGCGCCAGCAGCTTGGGGCGCCACGAGCAGTACTTC. Its protein is CASSLGRHEQYF.

This chain uses TRBV18 with TRBJ2-5; D possibly corresponds to TRBD1 (6 bases). The CDR3 is 13 residues long. V gave up 5 bases and J gave up 2 bases, with 9 bases separating them. The germline V gene has CDR1 KGHSH and CDR2 LQKENI. CDR3 nucleotide sequence: TGTGCCAGCTCATCAACAGGGCAAGAGACCCAGTACTTC. Translation gives CASSSTGQETQYF.

V is TRBV18 and J is TRBJ1-2, with unresolved D. The germline V gene has CDR1 KGHSH and CDR2 LQKENI. The CDR3 is 13 residues long. V gave up 4 bases and J gave up 4 bases, with 10 bases separating them. The CDR3 DNA reads TGTGCCAGCTCACGGATGTTGACCTATGGCTACACCTTC. Translated: CASSRMLTYGYTF. The variable domain in full, completed from reference TRBV18 and TRBJ1-2, reads NAGVMQNPRHLVRRRGQEARLRCSPMKGHSHVYWYRQLPEEGLKFMVYLQKENIIDESGMPKERFSAEFPKEGPSILRIQQVVRGDSAAYFCASSRMLTYGYTFGSGTRLTVV.

This clone was seen once. This rearrangement joins TRBV10-3 to TRBJ1-1; 10 positions agree with TRBD1. The germline V gene encodes CDR1 ENHRY and CDR2 SYGVKD. After removal of 6 bases from V and 5 bases from J, the junction contained 6 bases not matched to a gene. The CDR3 totals 14 residues. For the CDR3, the DNA is TGTGCCATCAGCCAGGGACAGGGGAGGACTGAAGCTTTCTTT. Translated: CAISQGQGRTEAFF.

The table lists this clone with a few counts. The chain is built from TRBV19 and TRBJ2-1; 12 bases are shared with TRBD2. Germline V gene data show CDR1 as LNHDA and CDR2 as SQIVND (reference sequence). J gave up 9 bases and V 4 bases, and 19 bases lay outside the gene matches. CDR3 size: 19 residues. For the CDR3, the DNA is TGTGCCAGTAGTAGGTCTAGCGGGAGGGCCCTGCAGAGGGGTTTTGAGCAGTTCTTC. Amino acids: CASSRSSGRALQRGFEQFF. Based on the CDR3 plus reference TRBV19 and TRBJ2-1, the full variable domain is DGGITQSPKYLFRKEGQNVTLSCEQNLNHDAMYWYRQDPGQGLRLIYYSQIVNDFQKGDIAEGYSVSREKKESFPLTVTSAQKNPTAFYLCASSRSSGRALQRGFEQFFGPGTRLTVL.

The chain recombines TRBV5-1 with TRBJ2-2, with 8 nucleotides matching TRBD2. CDR3 length: 18 residues. The germline V gene encodes CDR1 SGHRS and CDR2 YFSETQ. V dropped 4 bases and J dropped 5; count of bases not matched to a gene: 16. CDR3 residues: CASSPTQAGAVRTGELFF. CDR3 nucleotide sequence: TGCGCCAGCAGCCCGACTCAAGCGGGAGCAGTTAGGACCGGGGAGCTGTTTTTT.

The rearrangement links TRBV7-8 to TRBJ1-5; the match to TRBD1 covers 7 bases. The ends lost 5 bases at V and 4 bases at J; junction bases unmatched: 8. This CDR3 comprises 15 residues. Germline V lookup: CDR1 SGHVS, CDR2 FQNEAQ. Here the CDR3 DNA reads TGTGCCAGCAGCACCGGGACAGTACAAAATCAGCCCCAGCATTTT. This sequence encodes CASSTGTVQNQPQHF.

The rearrangement uses TRBV9 and TRBJ1-1; no definite D call. This CDR3 comprises 13 residues. Trimming left V 0 bases short and J 1 base short, with 4 bases between. Germline V CDR1 and CDR2: SGDLS, YYNGEE. In DNA form, the CDR3 reads TGTGCCAGCAGCGTAGACTCGAACACTGAAGCTTTCTTT. This encodes CASSVDSNTEAFF.

V usage is TRBV11-2 and J usage is TRBJ2-5; D gene ambiguous. V shed 3 bases and J shed 5 bases, with 10 bases lying between them. This CDR3 comprises 13 residues. The germline gives CDR1 SGHAT, CDR2 FQNNGV. The CDR3 spells CASSLGSRETQYF. The CDR3 nucleotides read TGTGCCAGCAGCTTGGGCAGTCGGGAGACCCAGTACTTC.

This chain links TRBV5-1 with TRBJ2-5; D may be TRBD1 (6 bases). Germline-derived CDR1 and CDR2 are SGHRS and YFSETQ. V lost 3 bases, J lost 2 bases, and 11 bases lay in between. CDR3 size: 14 residues. As DNA, the CDR3 is TGCGCCAGCAGCTCAGGGGTAAGACAAGAGACCCAGTACTTC. Its translation is CASSSGVRQETQYF.

The chain links TRBV19 to TRBJ2-7, with TRBD1 matching 11 bases. The CDR3 is 14 residues long. Per germline, CDR1 LNHDA and CDR2 SQIVND (reference sequence). Trimming took 4 bases from V and 7 from J; bases not matched to a gene: 6. CDR3 DNA sequence: TGTGCCAGTAGTAAGGACAGGGGGCCGGGTGAGCAGTACTTC. This gives the protein CASSKDRGPGEQYF.

This rearrangement joins TRBV7-9 to TRBJ1-2; 7 bases match TRBD1. Germline V gives CDR1 SEHNR, CDR2 FQNEAQ (reference sequence). The CDR3 is made up of 14 amino acids. Trimming removed 3 bases from V and 1 base from J; junction bases left unmatched: 2. Here the CDR3 DNA reads TGTGCCAGCAGCTTTGACAGGGTTAACTATGGCTACACCTTC. It is translated as CASSFDRVNYGYTF.

This chain links TRBV7-2 with TRBJ1-1; tentative D call: TRBD1 (6 bases). The length of the CDR3 is 14 residues. Looked up from germline, CDR1 is SGHTA and CDR2 is FQGNSA. Trimming cost V 4 bases and J 1 base, with 10 bases left between them. CDR3: CASSWAGENTEAFF. CDR3 coding DNA: TGTGCCAGCAGCTGGGCAGGGGAGAACACTGAAGCTTTCTTT. Together with reference TRBV7-2 and TRBJ1-1, the CDR3 gives the full variable domain: GAGVSQSPSNKVTEKGKDVELRCDPISGHTALYWYRQSLGQGLEFLIYFQGNSAPDKSGLPSDRFSAERTGGSVSTLTIQRTQQEDSAVYLCASSWAGENTEAFFGQGTRLTVV.